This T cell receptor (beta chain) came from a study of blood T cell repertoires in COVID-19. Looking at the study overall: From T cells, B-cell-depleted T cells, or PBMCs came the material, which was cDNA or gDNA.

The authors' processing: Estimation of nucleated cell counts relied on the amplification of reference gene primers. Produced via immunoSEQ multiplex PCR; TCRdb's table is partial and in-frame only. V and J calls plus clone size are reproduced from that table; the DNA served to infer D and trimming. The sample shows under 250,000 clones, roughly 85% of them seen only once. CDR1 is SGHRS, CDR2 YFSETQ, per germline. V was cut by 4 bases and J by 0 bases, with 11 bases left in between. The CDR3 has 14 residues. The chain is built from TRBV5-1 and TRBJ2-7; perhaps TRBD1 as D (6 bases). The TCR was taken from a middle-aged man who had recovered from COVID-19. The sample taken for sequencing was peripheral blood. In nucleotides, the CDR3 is TGCGCCAGCAGCCAGACAGGCGGCTCCTACGAGCAGTACTTC. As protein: CASSQTGGSYEQYF.